The clone carrying this T cell receptor beta chain has ten or more counts. Its specificity is unknown. This entry is derived from a study of T cells in Graves' hyperthyroidism and ophthalmopathy. The CDR3 spans 12 residues. V was cut by 4 bases and J by 8 bases, with 8 bases left in between. The V gene's germline CDR1 is PRHDT and CDR2 FYEKMQ (reference sequence). The study's findings and limits: In blood, most of the thyroid clonotypes expanded above 0.001 were also present.

Amplification of TCR beta CDR3 regions used RNA as the template. During a first-round RT-PCR of the TCR CDR3, the HTBI primer set was used. TCRdb reanalysed the multiplex PCR reads using MiXCR and keeps one entry per CDR3 protein. Of 530,000 or so distinct CDR3 sequences in the sample, around a quarter were seen once. Input material: blood. The clonotype originates from a woman in her thirties with Graves' ophthalmopathy. V usage is TRBV13 and J usage is TRBJ2-2; D is perhaps TRBD1 (6 bases). This CDR3 reads CASSSGVGELFF. Here the CDR3 DNA reads TGTGCCAGCAGCTCAGGGGTTGGGGAGCTGTTTTTT.